This record looks at one T cell receptor beta chain sequence and its context. Its target is unknown. One end of the junction is discordant with germline, which a read error may explain. The data belong to a study of identical twins. This CDR3 is 15 amino acids long. The V gene's germline CDR1 is SGHTA and CDR2 FQGNSA. Study-level results: Out-of-frame beta chain sequences displayed weaker excess sharing between twins.

A universal primer binding site was introduced by template switching. The final cDNA contained unique molecular identifiers. TCRdb ran MiXCR on the 5' RACE reads and lists one entry per CDR3 protein. Among about 1.7 million distinct CDR3 sequences listed, about 30% were seen once. Sequenced material: cord blood. This chain joins TRBV7-2 and TRBJ1-5, with unresolved D. The receptor was derived from a newborn girl in good health. The CDR3 spells CASNLAGYSNQPQHF. The CDR3 DNA follows: TGTGCCAGCAACTTAGCGGGATATAGCAATCAGCCCCAGCATTTT.